A single sample gave rise to the 19 T cell receptor beta chains below, sequenced in a study of blood T cell repertoires in COVID-19. Assay: immunoSEQ multiplex PCR; the TCRdb copy retains only in-frame clones and omits some. The repertoire includes about 270,000 clones, 70% to 90% of them detected once, and about 10% sits in the top ten. The material sequenced was peripheral blood. Every receptor here comes from a woman between 65 and 79 years old with acute or convalescent COVID-19.

This chain connects TRBV10-3 to TRBJ1-1, with 8 positions matching TRBD1. The V segment lost 6 bases and the J segment 2 bases; nucleotides outside the gene matches: 2. CDR1 ENHRY and CDR2 SYGVKD come from the germline V gene. The CDR3 has 13 amino acids. CDR3 nucleotides: TGTGCCATCAGGGACAGGGAAAACACTGAAGCTTTCTTT. Protein sequence: CAIRDRENTEAFF.

DNA for the CDR3: TGTGCCACCAGTGATTTCAGCGGAGGCACAGATACGCAGTATTTT. This sequence encodes CATSDFSGGTDTQYF. The chain recombines TRBV24-1 with TRBJ2-3; D possibly corresponds to TRBD2 (5 bases). The CDR3 extends over 15 amino acids. V dropped 1 base and J dropped 1 base, with 8 bases sitting between them. CDR1 KGHDR and CDR2 SFDVKD come from the germline V gene.

The V gene is TRBV6-5, the J gene TRBJ1-1; D is possibly TRBD1 (5 bases). The CDR3 contains 13 residues. V lost 6 bases, J lost 4 bases, and 12 bases lay in between. The germline V gene has CDR1 MNHEY and CDR2 SVGAGI. CDR3 sequence: CASSPGGLTEAFF. CDR3 coding DNA: TGTGCCAGCAGCCCGGGGGGACTCACTGAAGCTTTCTTT.

This clone was found a few times. This chain joins TRBV28 and TRBJ1-6; 7 positions agree with TRBD1. V trimming: 6 bases; J trimming: 5 bases; junction bases outside the gene matches: 7. The CDR3 runs to 15 residues. CDR1 is MDHEN, CDR2 SYDVKM, per germline. The CDR3 DNA is TGTGCCAGCAGCTCGACAGGGTTTAATAATTCACCCCTCCACTTT. It specifies CASSSTGFNNSPLHF.

The chain combines TRBV6-2 or TRBV6-3 with TRBJ2-7, with D tentatively TRBD1 (6 bases). The CDR3 contains 13 residues. V lost 5 bases and J 2 bases, leaving 10 bases between the germline ends. The germline CDR1 and CDR2 sequences are MNHEY and SVGEGT. The CDR3 sequence: CASSRDIPYEQYF. The DNA for the CDR3 is TGTGCCAGCAGTCGGGACATCCCCTACGAGCAGTACTTC.

The CDR3 DNA reads TGCGCCAGCAGTGAGTTGACAGGGGGAAGAGCTTTCTTT. It encodes CASSELTGGRAFF. V gene TRBV10-2 combines with J gene TRBJ1-1; 9 positions agree with TRBD1. Trimming at V came to 1 base and at J to 10 bases, leaving 4 bases not matched to a gene. CDR1 is WSHSY, CDR2 SAAADI, per germline. The CDR3 covers 13 residues.

V usage is TRBV6-5 and J usage is TRBJ1-2, with 7 bases aligning to TRBD1. Germline V gene sequence: CDR1 MNHEY, CDR2 SVGAGI. V shed 5 bases, J shed 5 bases, and the junction held 5 bases outside the gene matches. This CDR3 has 13 amino acids. This CDR3 reads CASSREGAYGYTF. The CDR3 coding sequence is TGTGCCAGCAGTAGAGAGGGGGCGTATGGCTACACCTTC.

The chain employs TRBV6-5 and TRBJ1-1; possible D gene TRBD1, 5 bases. Germline V gives CDR1 MNHEY, CDR2 SVGAGI. With 4 bases removed from V and 4 bases from J, the gap between germline ends came to 13 bases. The CDR3 extends over 14 amino acids. The CDR3 spells CASSWTRESTEAFF. The CDR3 coding sequence is TGTGCCAGCAGTTGGACAAGAGAGAGCACTGAAGCTTTCTTT.

The rearrangement links TRBV2 to TRBJ2-7, with D possibly TRBD2 on 7 matching bases. Germline CDR1 SNHLY, CDR2 FYNNEI. V was trimmed by 7 bases and J by 3 bases, leaving 13 bases between them. The CDR3 covers 13 residues. DNA of the CDR3: TGTGCCAGCAAGGGGGGGCCCCTCTACGAGCAGTACTTC. This encodes CASKGGPLYEQYF.

The chain links TRBV7-8 to TRBJ1-2; D is perhaps TRBD1 (6 bases). The CDR3 contains 13 residues. CDR1 is SGHVS, CDR2 FQNEAQ, per germline. Trimming cost V 1 base and J 7 bases, with 10 bases left between them. The chain's CDR3 is CASSLGGGLGYTF. In nucleotides, the CDR3 is TGTGCCAGCAGCTTAGGCGGGGGGCTTGGCTACACCTTC. The whole variable domain, remainder taken from reference TRBV7-8 and TRBJ1-2, is GAGVSQSPRYKVAKRGQDVALRCDPISGHVSLFWYQQALGQGPEFLTYFQNEAQLDKSGLPSDRFFAERPEGSVSTLKIQRTQQEDSAVYLCASSLGGGLGYTFGSGTRLTVV.

The V gene is TRBV30, the J gene TRBJ2-5; 8 nucleotides line up with TRBD1. The ends lost 3 bases at V and 4 bases at J; junction bases unmatched: 1. Germline V CDR1 and CDR2: GTSNPN, SVGIG (reference sequence). This CDR3 has 12 residues. In DNA, the CDR3 is TGTGCCTGGAGCAGGGGGCGAGAGACCCAGTACTTC. It yields the protein CAWSRGRETQYF. The full variable domain, completed using reference TRBV30 and TRBJ2-5, is SQTIHQWPATLVQPVGSPLSLECTVEGTSNPNLYWYRQAAGRGLQLLFYSVGIGQISSEVPQNLSASRPQDRQFILSSKKLLLSDSGFYLCAWSRGRETQYFGPGTRLLVL.

This chain links TRBV11-2 with TRBJ1-1, with a tentative D call TRBD1 (5 bases). The CDR3 is 15 residues long. Between the trimmed V and J ends, which lost 4 bases and 5 bases, there was a span of 17 bases. Germline lookup yields CDR1 SGHAT and CDR2 FQNNGV. The CDR3 loop is CASSWGTGLGTEAFF. Here the CDR3 DNA reads TGTGCCAGCAGCTGGGGAACAGGTTTAGGGACTGAAGCTTTCTTT.

The chain combines TRBV5-1 with TRBJ1-1, with TRBD1 identical over 8 bases. This CDR3 contains 14 residues. The V and J ends lost 0 bases and 4 bases, in that order; junction bases with no gene match: 2. Germline V lookup: CDR1 SGHRS, CDR2 YFSETQ. CDR3 bases: TGCGCCAGCAGCTTGGGGGGACAGGCCACTGAAGCTTTCTTT. Residues: CASSLGGQATEAFF.

The V call is TRBV5-1, the J call TRBJ2-7, with 9 bases that match TRBD1. Germline V lookup: CDR1 SGHRS, CDR2 YFSETQ. The CDR3 runs 14 residues. With 4 bases clipped from V and 2 bases from J, the junction kept 4 bases outside the gene matches. CDR3 protein: CASSPGQGPYEQYF. The CDR3 bases are TGCGCCAGCAGCCCGGGACAGGGACCCTACGAGCAGTACTTC.

The rearrangement joins TRBV6-5 to TRBJ1-2; D is perhaps TRBD1 (6 bases). CDR1 is MNHEY and CDR2 is SVGAGI in the germline V gene. V dropped 2 bases and J dropped 0 bases, with 10 bases sitting between them. This CDR3 contains 15 residues. In nucleotides, the CDR3 is TGTGCCAGCAGTTACACAGGGCAAGCTAACTATGGCTACACCTTC. Its protein is CASSYTGQANYGYTF.

CDR3 sequence: CATRRDTEAFF. The CDR3 DNA sequence: TGTGCCACCCGGCGGGACACTGAAGCTTTCTTT. V gene TRBV6-5 combines with J gene TRBJ1-1; D is undetermined. The V end was cut by 10 bases, the J end by 3 bases, with 9 bases between. The CDR3 has 11 amino acids. CDR1 MNHEY and CDR2 SVGAGI come from the germline V gene.

This clone was counted a few times. CDR3: CASSQAAVSWGYTF. CDR3 bases: TGTGCCAGCAGCCAAGCCGCAGTATCTTGGGGCTACACCTTC. The V call is TRBV3-1 (or the pseudogene TRBV3-2), the J call TRBJ1-2, with D unresolved. Looked up from germline, CDR1 is LGHDT and CDR2 is YNNKEL (reference sequence). The CDR3 has 14 residues. Between the trimmed V and J ends, which lost 1 base and 8 bases, there was a span of 14 bases.

The rearrangement joins TRBV3-1 (or the pseudogene TRBV3-2) to TRBJ2-1, with 8 bases aligning to TRBD2. The germline CDR1 and CDR2 sequences are LGHDT and YNNKEL (reference sequence). This CDR3 spans 16 amino acids. The trim removed 1 base at V and 2 bases at J, leaving 4 bases unmatched. The chain's CDR3 is CASSQVGGVTYNEQFF. The CDR3 coding sequence is TGTGCCAGCAGCCAAGTCGGGGGGGTGACCTACAATGAGCAGTTCTTC.

The chain employs TRBV9 and TRBJ1-4, with TRBD1 matching over 7 bases. Looked up from germline, CDR1 is SGDLS and CDR2 is YYNGEE. Losses at the gene ends were 2 bases for V and 4 bases for J; bases not matched to a gene: 5. The CDR3 length is 15 residues. In nucleotides, the CDR3 is TGTGCCAGCAGCGTCTCGACAGGGTTTAATGAAAAACTGTTTTTT. It translates to CASSVSTGFNEKLFF. Drawing the rest from reference TRBV9 and TRBJ1-4, the complete variable domain is DSGVTQTPKHLITATGQRVTLRCSPRSGDLSVYWYQQSLDQGLQFLIQYYNGEERAKGNILERFSAQQFPDLHSELNLSSLELGDSALYFCASSVSTGFNEKLFFGSGTQLSVL.